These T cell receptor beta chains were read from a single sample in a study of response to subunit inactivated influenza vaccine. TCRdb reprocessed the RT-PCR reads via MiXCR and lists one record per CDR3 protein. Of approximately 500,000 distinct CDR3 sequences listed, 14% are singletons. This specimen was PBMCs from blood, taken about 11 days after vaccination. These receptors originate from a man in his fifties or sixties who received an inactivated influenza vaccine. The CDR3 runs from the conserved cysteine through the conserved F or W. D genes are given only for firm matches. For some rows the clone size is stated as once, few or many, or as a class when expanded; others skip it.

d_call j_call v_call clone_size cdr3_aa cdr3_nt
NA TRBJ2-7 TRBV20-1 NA CSAVGSGHEQYF TGCAGTGCGGTTGGGTCAGGCCACGAGCAGTACTTC
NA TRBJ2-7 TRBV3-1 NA CASSPQGLGNYEQYF TGTGCCAGCAGCCCTCAGGGCCTCGGGAACTACGAGCAGTACTTC
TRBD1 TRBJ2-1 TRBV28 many CASSGRDRRYNEQFF TGTGCCAGCAGCGGAAGGGACAGAAGATACAATGAGCAGTTCTTC
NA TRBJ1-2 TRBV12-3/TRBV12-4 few CASSSPGDTHTF TGTGCCAGCAGTTCTCCGGGGGACACGCACACCTTC
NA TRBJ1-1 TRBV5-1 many CASSYGQSMNTEAFF TGCGCCAGCAGCTACGGACAGAGCATGAACACTGAAGCTTTCTTT
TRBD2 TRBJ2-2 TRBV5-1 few CASSQPSLAVTGELFF TGCGCCAGCAGCCAGCCCAGCCTAGCGGTCACCGGGGAGCTGTTTTTT
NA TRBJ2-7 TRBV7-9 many CASSLGLPPYEQYF TGTGCCAGCAGCTTAGGGCTACCCCCTTACGAGCAGTACTTC
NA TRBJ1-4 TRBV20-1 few CSAYQGKDEKLFF TGCAGTGCTTACCAGGGGAAAGATGAAAAACTGTTTTTT
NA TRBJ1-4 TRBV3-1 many CASSLQQGTEKLFF TGTGCCAGCAGCCTTCAGCAAGGGACTGAAAAACTGTTTTTT
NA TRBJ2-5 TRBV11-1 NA CASSLGFKETQYF TGTGCCAGCAGCTTAGGATTTAAGGAGACCCAGTACTTC
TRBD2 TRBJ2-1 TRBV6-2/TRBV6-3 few CASRTSTGGDYNEQFF TGTGCCAGCAGGACTTCGACGGGGGGGGATTACAATGAGCAGTTCTTC
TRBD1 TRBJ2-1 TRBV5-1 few CASSPYGQGAHNEQFF TGCGCCAGCAGCCCGTATGGACAGGGAGCCCACAATGAGCAGTTCTTC
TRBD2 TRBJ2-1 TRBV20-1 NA CSARARTSRTIGSYNEQFF TGCAGTGCTAGAGCAAGGACTAGCCGGACCATAGGCTCCTACAATGAGCAGTTCTTC
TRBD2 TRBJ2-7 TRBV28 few CASRPTSGRFDEQYF TGTGCCAGCAGGCCTACTAGCGGGAGGTTCGACGAGCAGTACTTC
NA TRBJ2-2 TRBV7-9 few CASSLFYTGELFF TGTGCCAGCAGCTTATTTTACACCGGGGAGCTGTTTTTT
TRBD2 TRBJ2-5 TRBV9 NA CASSAGCGRATETQYF TGTGCCAGCAGCGCTGGTTGCGGGAGGGCCACAGAGACCCAGTACTTC
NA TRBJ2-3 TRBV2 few CASMGARTFIEYF TGTGCCAGCATGGGAGCGAGGACCTTTATCGAGTATTTT
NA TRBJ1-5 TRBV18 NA CASSPRHGGNQPQHF TGTGCCAGCTCACCTCGACATGGGGGCAATCAGCCCCAGCATTTT
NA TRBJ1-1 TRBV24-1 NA CATDLGGFNTEAFF TGTGCCACAGACCTTGGGGGATTTAACACTGAAGCTTTCTTT
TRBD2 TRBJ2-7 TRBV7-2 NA CASSASGRAYEQYF TGTGCCAGCAGCGCTAGCGGGAGGGCCTACGAGCAGTACTTC
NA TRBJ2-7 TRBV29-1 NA CSVGRFSYEQYF TGCAGCGTTGGTCGCTTCTCCTACGAGCAGTACTTC
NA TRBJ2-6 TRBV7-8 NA CASSSDISGANVLTF TGTGCCAGCAGCTCCGACATATCTGGGGCCAACGTCCTGACTTTC
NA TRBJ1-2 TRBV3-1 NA CASSRGYFDYTF TGTGCCAGCAGCCGAGGGTATTTTGACTACACCTTC
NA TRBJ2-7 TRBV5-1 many CASSLSVTYEQYF TGCGCCAGCAGCTTGTCGGTTACCTACGAGCAGTACTTC
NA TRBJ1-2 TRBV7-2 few CASSSDSGLRHGYTF TGTGCCAGCAGCTCAGATTCAGGGCTCCGCCATGGCTACACCTTC
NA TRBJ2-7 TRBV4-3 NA CASSHGTLASEQYF TGCGCCAGCAGCCACGGGACCTTGGCATCCGAGCAGTACTTC
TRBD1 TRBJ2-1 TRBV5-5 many CASSLGQGANEQFF TGTGCCAGCAGCTTGGGACAGGGGGCGAATGAGCAGTTCTTC
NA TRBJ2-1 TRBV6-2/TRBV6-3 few CASSYAGISSYNEQFF TGTGCCAGCAGTTACGCGGGGATCAGCTCCTACAATGAGCAGTTCTTC
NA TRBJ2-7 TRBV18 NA CASSPLARFGREQYF TGTGCCAGCTCACCACTAGCCAGATTCGGACGCGAGCAGTACTTC
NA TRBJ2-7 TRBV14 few CASSRNSGPYEQYF TGTGCCAGCAGCCGAAATAGCGGACCGTACGAGCAGTACTTC
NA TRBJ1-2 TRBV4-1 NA CASSQPAAGLNYGYTF TGCGCCAGCAGCCAACCAGCGGCCGGCCTTAACTATGGCTACACCTTC
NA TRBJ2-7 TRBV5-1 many CASSLFEGNEQYF TGCGCCAGCAGCTTGTTCGAGGGTAACGAGCAGTACTTC
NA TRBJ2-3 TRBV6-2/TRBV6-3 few CASSYSPGLTTDTQYF TGTGCCAGCAGTTACTCCCCGGGACTTACCACAGATACGCAGTATTTT
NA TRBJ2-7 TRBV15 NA CATSRADVVGEQYF TGTGCCACCAGCAGAGCAGATGTGGTGGGCGAGCAGTACTTC
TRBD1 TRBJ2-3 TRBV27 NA CASSSGTGHTDTQYF TGTGCCAGCAGTTCCGGGACAGGACACACAGATACGCAGTATTTT
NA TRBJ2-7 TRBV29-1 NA CSVLTGLSYEQYF TGCAGCGTTCTTACCGGGCTCTCCTACGAGCAGTACTTC
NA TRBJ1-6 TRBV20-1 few CSARDQTPGMVGSPLHF TGCAGTGCTAGAGACCAAACCCCCGGCATGGTTGGTTCACCCCTCCACTTT
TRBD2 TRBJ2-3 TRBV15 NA CATSRATSGGYTDTQYF TGTGCCACCAGCAGAGCGACTAGCGGGGGCTACACAGATACGCAGTATTTT
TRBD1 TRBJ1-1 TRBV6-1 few CASRTGGEGAEAFF TGTGCCAGCAGGACAGGGGGTGAGGGGGCTGAAGCTTTCTTT
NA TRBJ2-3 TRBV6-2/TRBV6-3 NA CASSYGPYTDTQYF TGTGCCAGCAGTTACGGGCCGTACACAGATACGCAGTATTTT
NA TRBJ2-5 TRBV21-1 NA CASSKIGHMSQETQYF TGTGCCAGCAGCAAGATTGGGCACATGTCACAAGAGACCCAGTACTTC
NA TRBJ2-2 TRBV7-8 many CASSLHLGELFF TGTGCCAGCAGCCTTCACTTGGGGGAGCTGTTTTTT
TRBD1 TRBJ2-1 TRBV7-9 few CASSPTGVNEQFF TGTGCCAGCAGCCCGACAGGGGTGAATGAGCAGTTCTTC
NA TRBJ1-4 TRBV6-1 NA CASSRGLANEKLFF TGTGCCAGCAGTCGGGGGTTAGCTAATGAAAAACTGTTTTTT
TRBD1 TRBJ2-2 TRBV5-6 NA CASSPGTGIAGELFF TGTGCCAGCAGTCCCGGGACAGGGATTGCCGGGGAGCTGTTTTTT
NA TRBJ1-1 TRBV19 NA CASSPPFQEAGTEAFF TGTGCCAGTAGCCCCCCATTCCAAGAAGCGGGCACTGAAGCTTTCTTT
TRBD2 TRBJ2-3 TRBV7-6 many CASSLDFGGGIDTQYF TGTGCCAGCAGCTTAGATTTCGGCGGGGGTATAGATACGCAGTATTTT